Following are 20 T cell receptor beta chains from one sample sequenced in a study of T cells after yellow fever vaccination. Using its own MiXCR run on the 5' RACE reads, TCRdb lists one record per CDR3 protein. The top ten clones hold around 3.5% of a sample with 250,000 to 350,000 distinct CDR3 sequences, around 10% of them seen once. Material: CD4+ T cells sorted from PBMCs, obtained 5 days after the yellow fever booster vaccination. The receptor source for this set is a man aged 18-30 years who received the YFV17D yellow fever vaccine.

The V and J genes are TRBV6-2 or TRBV6-3 and TRBJ2-7; D may be TRBD2 (7 bases). The V gene lost 2 bases and the J gene lost 5 bases, with 13 bases spanning the gap. The germline gives CDR1 MNHEY, CDR2 SVGEGT. The CDR3 is 14 amino acids. Here the CDR3 DNA reads TGTGCCAGCAGTTACGAGGGGGGGCACAACGAGCAGTACTTC. Its translation is CASSYEGGHNEQYF.

There are a few counts of this clonotype. This chain links TRBV20-1 with TRBJ1-3; unclear D gene. V lost 0 bases, J lost 0 bases, and 9 bases lay in between. Germline CDR1 reads DFQATT; CDR2 reads SNEGSKA (reference sequence). The CDR3 extends over 15 amino acids. In DNA, the CDR3 is TGCAGTGCTAGAGATATGGACCCCTCTGGAAACACCATATATTTT. Its translation is CSARDMDPSGNTIYF.

V usage is TRBV7-6 and J usage is TRBJ1-3; possible D gene TRBD1, 5 bases. The ends were cut back, 1 base at V and 0 bases at J, with 10 bases in the middle. The CDR3 is 16 amino acids. Looked up from germline, CDR1 is SGHVS and CDR2 is FNYEAQ. The CDR3 DNA sequence: TGTGCCAGCAGCTTAGGACAGATCCTCTCTGGAAACACCATATATTTT. It encodes CASSLGQILSGNTIYF.

The CDR3 DNA reads as TGCAGCGTCCGACGGGGAGGGGAAGAGACCCAGTACTTC. The encoded protein is CSVRRGGEETQYF. The rearrangement joins TRBV29-1 to TRBJ2-5; 7 bases align to TRBD2. The V gene end was trimmed by 6 bases and the J gene end by 3 bases; junction bases not matched to a gene: 7. Germline V CDR1 and CDR2: SQVTM, ANQGSEA. This CDR3 has 13 amino acids. The full variable domain, rest sourced from reference TRBV29-1 and TRBJ2-5, is SAVISQKPSRDICQRGTSLTIQCQVDSQVTMMFWYRQQPGQSLTLIATANQGSEATYESGFVIDKFPISRPNLTFSTLTVSNMSPEDSSIYLCSVRRGGEETQYFGPGTRLLVL.

This clonotype was seen a few times. V gene TRBV20-1 combines with J gene TRBJ2-7; D unclear. CDR3 size: 12 residues. V dropped 5 bases and J dropped 1 base, with 9 bases sitting between them. Germline CDR1 is DFQATT and CDR2 is SNEGSKA (reference sequence). As DNA, the CDR3 is TGCAGTGCTGGCCCCGGTTCCTACGAGCAGTACTTC. Its translation: CSAGPGSYEQYF.

This clonotype was seen many times. The chain employs TRBV5-1 and TRBJ2-3; unclear D gene. Trimming cost V 0 bases and J 6 bases, with 11 bases left between them. Germline loops: CDR1 SGHRS, CDR2 YFSETQ. The CDR3 loop spans 14 amino acids. This chain's CDR3 is CASSLGMAPDTQYF. CDR3 nucleotides: TGCGCCAGCAGCTTGGGGATGGCGCCGGATACGCAGTATTTT.

This chain links TRBV10-3 with TRBJ2-2, with TRBD2 as a possible D gene (7 bases). From germline, CDR1 is ENHRY and CDR2 SYGVKD. The CDR3 is made up of 14 amino acids. V was shortened by 6 bases and J by 1 base, with 9 bases between the two germline ends. The CDR3 here is CAIRGGGNTGELFF. CDR3 DNA sequence: TGTGCCATCAGAGGGGGGGGGAACACCGGGGAGCTGTTTTTT.

This clonotype was detected ten times or more. The chain's CDR3 is CASSQDLGAEQFF. The DNA of the CDR3 is TGTGCCAGCAGCCAAGATCTGGGGGCTGAGCAGTTCTTC. The rearrangement links TRBV4-2 to TRBJ2-1, with D perhaps matching TRBD1 (6 bases). The V end was cut by 0 bases, the J end by 9 bases, with 9 bases between. CDR3 length: 13 amino acids. Germline V lookup: CDR1 LGHNA, CDR2 YNFKEQ.

The chain couples TRBV4-1 to TRBJ2-3; 10 bases fit TRBD2. The V gene's germline CDR1 is MGHRA and CDR2 YSYEKL. The CDR3 has 18 amino acids. V gave up 3 bases and J gave up 3 bases; unmatched junction bases: 12. The CDR3 bases are TGCGCCAGCAGCCACTATTTCCTAGCGGGGGATCGAACAGATACGCAGTATTTT. As protein: CASSHYFLAGDRTDTQYF.

The CDR3 DNA reads as TGTGCCAGCAGCAAAGAGTATAATTCACCCCTCCACTTT. Encoded protein: CASSKEYNSPLHF. The V and J genes are TRBV21-1 and TRBJ1-6. TRBV21-1 is a pseudogene segment. The CDR3 has 13 amino acids.

This clonotype was detected a few times. The chain has TRBV15 and TRBJ2-7; 9 positions match TRBD1. The CDR3 length is 15 residues. The V gene end was trimmed by 3 bases and the J gene end by 7 bases; junction bases not matched to a gene: 10. CDR1 and CDR2 (germline): LNHNV, YYDKDF (reference sequence). The CDR3 sequence is CATSSLDRGVWEQYF. CDR3 DNA: TGTGCCACCAGCAGCCTAGACAGGGGGGTGTGGGAGCAGTACTTC.

The rearrangement joins TRBV28 to TRBJ2-3; 11 bases fit TRBD2. Germline CDR1 and CDR2: MDHEN and SYDVKM. The V segment lost 5 bases and the J segment 7 bases; nucleotides outside the gene matches: 11. The CDR3 totals 16 residues. The CDR3 DNA is TGTGCCAGCAGTCGATATAGCGGGGGGGCCGCGTATACGCAGTATTTT. Amino acid sequence: CASSRYSGGAAYTQYF.

This sequence joins TRBV5-1 and TRBJ1-5, with unresolved D. Trimming removed 5 bases at V and 0 bases at J, with 12 bases between. The length of the CDR3 is 15 residues. Looked up from germline, CDR1 is SGHRS and CDR2 is YFSETQ. This chain's CDR3 is CASSQQLGSNQPQHF. In DNA form, the CDR3 reads TGCGCCAGCAGTCAACAGTTAGGTAGCAATCAGCCCCAGCATTTT.

The CDR3 protein is CASSSGQGRPDTQYF. The DNA for the CDR3 is TGTGCCAGCAGTTCAGGGCAGGGCCGACCAGATACGCAGTATTTT. The chain joins TRBV12-3 or TRBV12-4 to TRBJ2-3; tentatively, D is TRBD1 (5 bases). The V end lost 4 bases, the J end lost 4 bases, and 15 bases lay between the germline ends. The CDR3 loop spans 15 amino acids.

This clonotype occurred many times. The chain is built from TRBV21-1 and TRBJ2-6. TRBV21-1 is a documented pseudogene. This CDR3 has 15 amino acids. DNA for the CDR3: TGTGCCAGCAGCAAAGACAGCTCTGGGGCCAACGTCCTGACTTTC. Translation: CASSKDSSGANVLTF.

This clonotype came up many times. One junction end disagrees with the germline gene, perhaps due to a read error. The rearrangement uses TRBV7-2 and TRBJ2-3; no firm D call. The germline CDR1 and CDR2 sequences are SGHTA and FQGNSA. The CDR3 spans 12 residues. DNA for the CDR3: TGCGCCAGCAGGTTCAGCACAGATACGCAGTATTTT. It specifies CASRFSTDTQYF.

This sequence joins TRBV27 and TRBJ1-6; the D is unclear. CDR1 is MNHEY and CDR2 is SMNVEV in the germline V gene (reference sequence). V lost 1 base and J 9 bases, leaving 16 bases between the germline ends. The CDR3 loop spans 16 amino acids. As DNA, the CDR3 is TGTGCCAGCAGTTTATGGTCGGGTTTGTTCGGTTCACCCCTCCACTTT. Amino acid sequence: CASSLWSGLFGSPLHF.

This clonotype has at least ten counts. The gene calls are TRBV5-1 and TRBJ2-6; D is uncertain. The CDR3 contains 15 residues. Germline CDR1 SGHRS, CDR2 YFSETQ. Trimming pared 4 bases from V and 0 bases from J, leaving 8 bases between. The CDR3 loop reads CASSPTDSGANVLTF. The CDR3 DNA sequence: TGCGCCAGCAGCCCTACAGACTCTGGGGCCAACGTCCTGACTTTC.

This clonotype was picked up many times. The chain carries TRBV5-1 and TRBJ2-5; D call uncertain. Trimming shortened V by 5 bases and J by 0 bases, and 5 bases separated the two germline ends. Germline V gene sequence: CDR1 SGHRS, CDR2 YFSETQ. CDR3 length: 12 residues. The CDR3 bases are TGCGCCAGCAGGGAATACCAAGAGACCCAGTACTTC. Protein: CASREYQETQYF.

This clonotype was recorded a few times. The chain uses TRBV5-1 and TRBJ2-2, with D unresolved. Trimming left V 5 bases short and J 1 base short, with 18 bases between. Germline loops: CDR1 SGHRS, CDR2 YFSETQ. CDR3 length: 17 residues. The CDR3 coding sequence is TGCGCCAGCAGAAGGCTTATCCCGGGCGGGAACACCGGGGAGCTGTTTTTT. Protein: CASRRLIPGGNTGELFF.